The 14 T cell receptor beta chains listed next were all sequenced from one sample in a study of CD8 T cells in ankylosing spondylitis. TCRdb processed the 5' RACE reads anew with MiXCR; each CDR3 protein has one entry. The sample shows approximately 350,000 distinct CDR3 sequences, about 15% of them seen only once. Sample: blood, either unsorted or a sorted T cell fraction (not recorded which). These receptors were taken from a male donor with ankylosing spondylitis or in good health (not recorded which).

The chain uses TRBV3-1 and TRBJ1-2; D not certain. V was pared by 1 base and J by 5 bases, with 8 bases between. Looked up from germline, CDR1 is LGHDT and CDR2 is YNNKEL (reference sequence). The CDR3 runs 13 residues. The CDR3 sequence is CASSQAQTYGYTF. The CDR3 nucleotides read TGTGCCAGCAGCCAAGCACAGACGTATGGCTACACCTTC.

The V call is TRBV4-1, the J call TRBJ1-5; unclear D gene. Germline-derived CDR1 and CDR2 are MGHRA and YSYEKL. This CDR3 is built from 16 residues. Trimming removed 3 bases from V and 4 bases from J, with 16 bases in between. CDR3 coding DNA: TGCGCCAGCAGCCACTATTACCGAGAGAGGAATCAGCCCCAGCATTTT. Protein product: CASSHYYRERNQPQHF.

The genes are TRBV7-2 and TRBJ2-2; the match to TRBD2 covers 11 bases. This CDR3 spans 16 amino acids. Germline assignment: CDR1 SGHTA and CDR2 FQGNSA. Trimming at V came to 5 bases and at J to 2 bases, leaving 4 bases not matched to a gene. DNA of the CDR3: TGTGCCAGCAGCATTAGCGGGGGGGCCAACACCGGGGAGCTGTTTTTT. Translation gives CASSISGGANTGELFF.

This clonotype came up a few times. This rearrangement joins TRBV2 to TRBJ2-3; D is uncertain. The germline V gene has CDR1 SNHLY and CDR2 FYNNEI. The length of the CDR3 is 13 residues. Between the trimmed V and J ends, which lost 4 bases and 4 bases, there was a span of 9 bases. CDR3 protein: CASSVEAADTQYF. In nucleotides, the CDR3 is TGTGCCAGCAGTGTGGAAGCCGCAGATACGCAGTATTTT. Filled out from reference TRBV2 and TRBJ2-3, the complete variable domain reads EPEVTQTPSHQVTQMGQEVILRCVPISNHLYFYWYRQILGQKVEFLVSFYNNEISEKSEIFDDQFSVERPDGSNFTLKIRSTKLEDSAMYFCASSVEAADTQYFGPGTRLTVL.

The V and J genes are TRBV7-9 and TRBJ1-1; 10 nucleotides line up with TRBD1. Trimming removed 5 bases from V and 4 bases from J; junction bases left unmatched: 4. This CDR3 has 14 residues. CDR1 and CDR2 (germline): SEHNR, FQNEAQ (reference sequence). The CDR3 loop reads CASSLTGGPTEAFF. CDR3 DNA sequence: TGTGCCAGCAGCCTGACAGGGGGCCCCACTGAAGCTTTCTTT.

CDR3 sequence (DNA): TGTGCCAGCAGTAGGTTCGGGACTCGGCTTAAAGAGACCCAGTACTTC. This sequence encodes CASSRFGTRLKETQYF. The V and J genes are TRBV12-3 or TRBV12-4 and TRBJ2-5; a possible D gene is TRBD2 (6 bases). This CDR3 region has 16 residues. Trimming took off 5 bases at V and 3 bases at J, with 19 bases between the two ends.

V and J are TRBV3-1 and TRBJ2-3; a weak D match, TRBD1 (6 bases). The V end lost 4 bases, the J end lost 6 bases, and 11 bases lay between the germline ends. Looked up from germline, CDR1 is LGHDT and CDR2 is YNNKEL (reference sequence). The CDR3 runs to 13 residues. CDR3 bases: TGTGCCAGCAGCCGGCCAGGGGCCGATACGCAGTATTTT. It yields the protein CASSRPGADTQYF.

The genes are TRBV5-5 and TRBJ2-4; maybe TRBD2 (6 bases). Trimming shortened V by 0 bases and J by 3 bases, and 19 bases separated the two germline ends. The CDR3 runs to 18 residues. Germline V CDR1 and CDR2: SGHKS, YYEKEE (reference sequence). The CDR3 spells CASSLDLGPSGGKNIQYF. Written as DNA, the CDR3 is TGTGCCAGCAGCTTGGACCTGGGGCCCTCCGGGGGCAAAAACATTCAGTACTTC.

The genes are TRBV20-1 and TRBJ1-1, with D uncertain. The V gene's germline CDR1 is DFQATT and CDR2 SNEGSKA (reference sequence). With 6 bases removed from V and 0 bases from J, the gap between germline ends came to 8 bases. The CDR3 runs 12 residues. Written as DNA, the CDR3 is TGCAGTGCCCTTTACATGAACACTGAAGCTTTCTTT. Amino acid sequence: CSALYMNTEAFF.

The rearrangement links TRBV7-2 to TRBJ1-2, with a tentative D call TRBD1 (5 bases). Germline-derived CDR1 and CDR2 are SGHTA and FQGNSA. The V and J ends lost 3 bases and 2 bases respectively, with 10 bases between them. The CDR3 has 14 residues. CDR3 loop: CASSFQGSNYGYTF. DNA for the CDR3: TGTGCCAGCAGCTTCCAGGGATCGAACTATGGCTACACCTTC.

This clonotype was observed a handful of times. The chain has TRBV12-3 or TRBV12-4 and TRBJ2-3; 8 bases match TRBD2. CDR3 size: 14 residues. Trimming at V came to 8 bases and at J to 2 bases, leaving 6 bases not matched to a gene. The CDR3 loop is CASLGAGVTDTQYF. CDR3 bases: TGTGCCAGCCTCGGAGCGGGGGTCACAGATACGCAGTATTTT.

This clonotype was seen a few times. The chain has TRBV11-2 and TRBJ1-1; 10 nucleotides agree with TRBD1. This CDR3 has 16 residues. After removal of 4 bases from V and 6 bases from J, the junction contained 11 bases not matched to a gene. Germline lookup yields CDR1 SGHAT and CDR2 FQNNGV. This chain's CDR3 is CASSSGPGQGIPEAFF. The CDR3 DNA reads TGTGCCAGCAGCTCGGGACCGGGACAGGGGATCCCTGAAGCTTTCTTT.

The chain's CDR3 is CASSLVGPGATVTDTQYF. DNA for the CDR3: TGTGCCAGCAGCTTAGTTGGTCCGGGGGCGACTGTCACAGATACGCAGTATTTT. The chain employs TRBV11-2 and TRBJ2-3, with D possibly being TRBD1 or TRBD2 (6 bases each). Trimming cost V 1 base and J 2 bases, with 19 bases left between them. Per germline, CDR1 SGHAT and CDR2 FQNNGV. The CDR3 contains 18 residues.

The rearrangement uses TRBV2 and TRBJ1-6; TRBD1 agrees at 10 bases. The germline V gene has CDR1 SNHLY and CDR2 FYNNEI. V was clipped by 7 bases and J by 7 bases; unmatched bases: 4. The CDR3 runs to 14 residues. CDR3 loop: CASTTTGGNSPLHF. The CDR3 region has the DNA TGTGCCAGCACTACGACAGGGGGCAATTCACCCCTCCACTTT.